This T cell receptor (beta chain) comes out of a study of T cell repertoires in cytomegalovirus infection. One entry per CDR3 protein results from TCRdb running MiXCR on the reads. The table records some 920,000 distinct CDR3 sequences, roughly 30% of them present only once. There are 16 residues in the CDR3. Germline V gene data show CDR1 as LNHDA and CDR2 as SQIVND (reference sequence). Trimming removed 5 bases from V and 4 bases from J; junction bases left unmatched: 8. Overall study results and limits: Within the response measured ex vivo, HLA-C-restricted CMV-specific TCR beta clonotypes were dominant.

Details on this clonotype: No antigen is known for it.

The specimen comprised cultured CD8+ T cells from PBMCs, sampled from culture after CMV antigen stimulation. J is TRBJ2-2 and V is TRBV19, with TRBD2 matching 9 bases. This TCR was recovered from a human donor in good health (CMV status not recorded). Some clones in this sample may be carry-over from other donors' samples. For the CDR3, the DNA is TGTGCCAGTAGTTACCTAGCGGGGCATTTCACCGGGGAGCTGTTTTTT. Protein: CASSYLAGHFTGELFF.